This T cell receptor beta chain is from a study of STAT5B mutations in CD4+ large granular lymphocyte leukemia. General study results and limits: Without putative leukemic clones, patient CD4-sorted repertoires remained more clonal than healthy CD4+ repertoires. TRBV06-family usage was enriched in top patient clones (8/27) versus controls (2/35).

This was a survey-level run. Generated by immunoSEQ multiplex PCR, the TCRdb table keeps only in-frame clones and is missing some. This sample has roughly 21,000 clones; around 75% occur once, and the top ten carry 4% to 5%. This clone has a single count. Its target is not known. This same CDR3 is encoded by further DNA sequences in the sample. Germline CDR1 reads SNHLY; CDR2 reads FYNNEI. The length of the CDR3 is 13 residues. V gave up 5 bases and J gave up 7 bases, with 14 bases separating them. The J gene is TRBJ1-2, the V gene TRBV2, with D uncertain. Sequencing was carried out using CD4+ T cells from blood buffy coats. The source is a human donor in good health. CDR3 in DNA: TGTGCCAGCAGTTTCCCTCTGGACGGTGGCTACACCTTC. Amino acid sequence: CASSFPLDGGYTF.